This T cell receptor (beta chain) emerged from a study of CD8 T cells in Susac syndrome. When the RNA was reverse transcribed, random hexamers were used with an input of roughly 0.5 to 1 ug. From the immunoSEQ multiplex PCR reads, TCRdb called clonotypes with MiXCR, one entry per CDR3 protein. The table has some 100,000 distinct CDR3 sequences, around 94% seen once; the top ten hold 0.093%. The sample taken for sequencing was CD4+ T cells from PBMCs. This sequence was found in a human donor with multiple sclerosis.

CDR3: CASRPTGGKYEQYF. Written as DNA, the CDR3 is TGTGCCAGCAGACCGACAGGGGGCAAGTACGAGCAGTACTTC. The V gene is TRBV6-2 or TRBV6-3, the J gene TRBJ2-7; 10 bases map to TRBD1. CDR1 is MNHEY and CDR2 is SVGEGT in the germline V gene. This CDR3 is 14 amino acids long. V shed 6 bases, J shed 4 bases, and the junction held 6 bases outside the gene matches.